Following are 19 T cell receptor beta chains from one sample sequenced in a study of cytomegalovirus exposure and HLA in healthy donors. The study ran its PCR with 60 Vbeta and 13 Jbeta primers. The method was immunoSEQ multiplex PCR; TCRdb's version includes in-frame clones alone and lacks a portion of them. The repertoire holds approximately 150,000 clones, around 80% seen once, with less than 2% in the top ten. Material: PBMCs. The receptor source for this set is a man between 40 and 49 years old in good health and CMV-seronegative.

This sequence joins TRBV29-1 and TRBJ2-2; D not resolved. This CDR3 is built from 13 residues. V dropped 7 bases and J dropped 2 bases, with 11 bases sitting between them. Per germline, CDR1 SQVTM and CDR2 ANQGSEA. CDR3 sequence (DNA): TGCAGCGCCGGAGCATTAAACACCGGGGAGCTGTTTTTT. Residues: CSAGALNTGELFF.

The J gene is TRBJ2-7, the V gene TRBV7-3; 8 bases line up with TRBD1. Trimming at V came to 4 bases and at J to 3 bases, leaving 8 bases not matched to a gene. Germline V gene sequence: CDR1 SGHTA, CDR2 FQGTGA. This CDR3 contains 15 residues. The DNA of the CDR3 is TGTGCCAGCAGCTCGACAGGGGCGCGAGGCTACGAGCAGTACTTC. The encoded protein is CASSSTGARGYEQYF. The whole variable domain, filled in from reference TRBV7-3 and TRBJ2-7, reads GAGVSQTPSNKVTEKGKYVELRCDPISGHTALYWYRQSLGQGPEFLIYFQGTGAADDSGLPNDRFFAVRPEGSVSTLKIQRTERGDSAVYLCASSSTGARGYEQYFGPGTRLTVT.

The rearrangement joins TRBV6-5 to TRBJ2-5, with 10 bases identical to TRBD2. The germline V gene encodes CDR1 MNHEY and CDR2 SVGAGI. V dropped 4 bases and J dropped 3; count of bases not matched to a gene: 8. This CDR3 has 16 amino acids. Here the CDR3 reads CASSSPLAGVKETQYF. As DNA, the CDR3 is TGTGCCAGCAGTTCGCCCCTAGCGGGAGTTAAAGAGACCCAGTACTTC.

This sequence joins TRBV21-1 and TRBJ2-6; the table gives TRBD1 as D, unverified against the DNA. TRBV21-1 represents a pseudogene. CDR3 length equals 17 residues. The DNA for the CDR3 is TGTGCCAGCAGCAAATGGGAAAAGGGGCTTGAGGCCAACGTCCTGACTTTC. Amino acids: CASSKWEKGLEANVLTF.

The CDR3 DNA reads as TGTGCCAGCAGCCTGGAGCGGCTAGCGGGAGGGGACTACGAGCAGTACTTC. Protein product: CASSLERLAGGDYEQYF. The rearrangement joins TRBV7-6 to TRBJ2-7, with 12 nucleotides matching TRBD2. V trimming: 5 bases; J trimming: 3 bases; junction bases outside the gene matches: 11. Germline CDR1 and CDR2: SGHVS and FNYEAQ. There are 17 residues in the CDR3.

The chain joins TRBV7-9 to TRBJ1-2; D is uncertain. The V gene's germline CDR1 is SEHNR and CDR2 FQNEAQ (reference sequence). Trimming shortened V by 1 base and J by 4 bases, and 7 bases separated the two germline ends. The CDR3 loop spans 13 amino acids. The CDR3: CASSLGSGYGYTF. The CDR3 region has the DNA TGTGCCAGCAGCTTAGGATCCGGCTATGGCTACACCTTC.

This rearrangement joins TRBV27 to TRBJ2-7, with D maybe TRBD1 (5 bases). The CDR3 sequence is 15 residues long. Germline values: CDR1 MNHEY, CDR2 SMNVEV (reference sequence). Between the trimmed V and J ends, which lost 0 bases and 5 bases, there was a span of 14 bases. In DNA, the CDR3 is TGTGCCAGCAGTTTATCGACACAGGTTGGCCACGAGCAGTACTTC. Translating gives CASSLSTQVGHEQYF.

The J gene is TRBJ2-7, the V gene TRBV9; 8 nucleotides align to TRBD2. The CDR3 sequence is 15 residues long. From germline, CDR1 is SGDLS and CDR2 YYNGEE. The ends lost 0 bases at V and 3 bases at J; junction bases unmatched: 5. The CDR3 DNA is TGTGCCAGCAGCGTAGGCTCTACTAGCGGCTACGAGCAGTACTTC. Protein product: CASSVGSTSGYEQYF.

There are a few counts of this clone. The rearrangement joins TRBV10-1 to TRBJ2-7; D is perhaps TRBD1 (6 bases). This CDR3 comprises 14 residues. CDR1 WNHNN and CDR2 SYGVQD come from the germline V gene (reference sequence). V was clipped by 4 bases and J by 6 bases, with 16 bases between them. The CDR3 sequence is CASSVGPGAIEQYF. CDR3 in DNA: TGCGCCAGCAGTGTCGGCCCAGGGGCGATCGAGCAGTACTTC.

The chain links TRBV7-2 to TRBJ2-5; 9 nucleotides agree with TRBD2. The CDR3 contains 16 residues. With V trimmed by 3 bases and J by 2 bases, 7 bases remained unmatched. Germline-derived CDR1 and CDR2 are SGHTA and FQGNSA. As DNA, the CDR3 is TGTGCCAGCAGCTTTGGGGCGGGGGGGCTACAAGAGACCCAGTACTTC. Its protein product is CASSFGAGGLQETQYF. Full variable domain (outside the CDR3, taken from reference TRBV7-2 and TRBJ2-5): GAGVSQSPSNKVTEKGKDVELRCDPISGHTALYWYRQSLGQGLEFLIYFQGNSAPDKSGLPSDRFSAERTGGSVSTLTIQRTQQEDSAVYLCASSFGAGGLQETQYFGPGTRLLVL.

This clone was counted a single time. The chain combines TRBV6-1 with TRBJ2-3; D call uncertain. The V gene's germline CDR1 is MNHNS and CDR2 SASEGT. V gave up 1 base and J gave up 1 base, with 12 bases separating them. The CDR3 contains 16 residues. The DNA for the CDR3 is TGTGCCAGCAGTGAAGGGCTCGCTCTTGGCACAGATACGCAGTATTTT. Encoded protein: CASSEGLALGTDTQYF.

The chain employs TRBV6-1 and TRBJ2-1, with 7 bases identical to TRBD2. The germline CDR1 and CDR2 sequences are MNHNS and SASEGT. V lost 10 bases, J lost 2 bases, and 8 bases stayed unmatched. This CDR3 comprises 14 residues. The CDR3 spells CATLGAGAYNEQFF. CDR3 coding DNA: TGTGCCACCCTTGGGGCGGGAGCCTACAATGAGCAGTTCTTC.

A few counts support this clone. This chain connects TRBV4-1 to TRBJ2-1; 7 nucleotides agree with TRBD1. The CDR3 has 17 residues. Germline loops: CDR1 MGHRA, CDR2 YSYEKL. J gave up 5 bases and V 1 base, and 11 bases lay outside the gene matches. The CDR3 region is CASSQVPEGARNNEQFF. The CDR3 coding sequence is TGCGCCAGCAGCCAAGTCCCAGAGGGGGCTCGTAACAATGAGCAGTTCTTC.

The V and J genes are TRBV25-1 and TRBJ2-2, with a possible D match to TRBD2 (5 bases). Trimming cost V 5 bases and J 4 bases, with 8 bases left between them. The CDR3 has 13 residues. Germline-derived CDR1 and CDR2 are MGHDK and SYGVNS. The CDR3 DNA is TGTGCCAGCAGTCCCCGGGGCACCGGGGAGCTGTTTTTT. Protein: CASSPRGTGELFF.

V usage is TRBV4-1 and J usage is TRBJ2-3, with TRBD2 matching over 7 bases. The V gene end was trimmed by 1 base and the J gene end by 6 bases; junction bases not matched to a gene: 4. The CDR3 has 14 residues. Per the germline V gene, CDR1 is MGHRA and CDR2 is YSYEKL. This chain's CDR3 is CASSQVLAADTQYF. CDR3 DNA sequence: TGCGCCAGCAGCCAAGTTCTAGCGGCTGATACGCAGTATTTT.

CDR3 in amino acids: CASSRDRAGDEQYF. CDR3 DNA sequence: TGTGCCAGCAGCCGGGACAGGGCAGGGGACGAGCAGTACTTC. This chain uses TRBV5-4 with TRBJ2-7, with TRBD1 matching 9 bases. Germline trimming cut 4 bases from V and 5 bases from J; bases unmatched to any gene: 7. The CDR3 is made up of 14 amino acids. CDR1 SGHNT and CDR2 YYREEE come from the germline V gene (reference sequence).

This clone has just a few counts. This chain joins TRBV9 and TRBJ2-3; the match to TRBD2 covers 11 bases. Per germline, CDR1 SGDLS and CDR2 YYNGEE. The ends lost 3 bases at V and 0 bases at J; junction bases unmatched: 6. This CDR3 has 17 residues. The CDR3 sequence: CASSALSGRASTDTQYF. In nucleotides, the CDR3 is TGTGCCAGCAGCGCCCTTAGCGGGAGGGCTAGCACAGATACGCAGTATTTT.

This chain links TRBV18 with TRBJ2-7; a weak D match, TRBD1 (5 bases). The CDR3 is 17 residues long. The V end lost 1 base, the J end lost 4 bases, and 20 bases lay between the germline ends. In germline, CDR1 is KGHSH, CDR2 LQKENI. The CDR3 DNA sequence: TGTGCCAGCTCACCACGGAAAGGGGCGCCGAACGGGTACGAGCAGTACTTC. It specifies CASSPRKGAPNGYEQYF.

The chain joins TRBV6-5 to TRBJ2-3, with 7 nucleotides matching TRBD1. CDR3 length: 14 residues. Germline values: CDR1 MNHEY, CDR2 SVGAGI. The junction had 5 bases not matched to a gene; V was cut back by 6 bases and J by 2 bases. The CDR3 nucleotides are TGTGCCAGCAGCGGGACAGACGTCACAGATACGCAGTATTTT. It specifies CASSGTDVTDTQYF.